A single sample gave rise to the 20 T cell receptor beta chains below, sequenced in a study of blood T cell repertoires in COVID-19. Generated by immunoSEQ multiplex PCR, the TCRdb table keeps only in-frame clones and is missing some. Altogether around 220,000 clones are present, about nine tenths being singletons, with the ten largest covering about 1.9%. Source material: PBMCs or T cells enriched from blood (not recorded which). These receptors came from a young woman who had recovered from COVID-19.

The gene calls are TRBV14 and TRBJ2-3; the D is unclear. Trimming pared 0 bases from V and 9 bases from J, leaving 4 bases between. The CDR3 has 11 amino acids. Germline V gene lookup returns CDR1 SGHDN and CDR2 FVKESK. As DNA, the CDR3 is TGTGCCAGCAGCCAAGATGTAACGCAGTATTTT. Protein sequence: CASSQDVTQYF. Full variable domain (rest looked up from reference TRBV14 and TRBJ2-3): EAGVTQFPSHSVIEKGQTVTLRCDPISGHDNLYWYRRVMGKEIKFLLHFVKESKQDESGMPNNRFLAERTGGTYSTLKVQPAELEDSGVYFCASSQDVTQYFGPGTRLTVL.

This clone was recorded only once. The rearrangement joins TRBV19 to TRBJ2-1; D perhaps matches TRBD2 (5 bases). Trimming left V 2 bases short and J 0 bases short, with 14 bases between. Germline V gene sequence: CDR1 LNHDA, CDR2 SQIVND (reference sequence). The CDR3 spans 17 residues. CDR3 protein: CASSIQGLTSSYNEQFF. The CDR3 region has the DNA TGTGCCAGTAGTATACAAGGACTGACAAGCTCCTACAATGAGCAGTTCTTC.

This rearrangement joins TRBV28 to TRBJ1-2, with 7 bases identical to TRBD1. Unmatched junction bases numbered 10, after V lost 5 bases and J lost 4 bases. The CDR3 sequence is 15 residues long. CDR1 is MDHEN, CDR2 SYDVKM, per germline. The CDR3 is CASSMGGQVSYGYTF. The CDR3 DNA sequence: TGTGCCAGCAGTATGGGAGGACAGGTCAGCTATGGCTACACCTTC.

This clone was seen at least ten times. This rearrangement joins TRBV29-1 to TRBJ1-1, with 10 bases identical to TRBD1. J was trimmed by 3 bases and V by 7 bases; bases with no gene match: 14. CDR3 size: 16 residues. Germline V CDR1 and CDR2: SQVTM, ANQGSEA. CDR3 sequence: CSAQPGQGKADTEAFF. The CDR3 DNA reads as TGCAGCGCCCAACCGGGACAGGGGAAGGCGGACACTGAAGCTTTCTTT.

J is TRBJ2-1 and V is TRBV4-1; weak D call: TRBD2 (5 bases). Looked up from germline, CDR1 is MGHRA and CDR2 is YSYEKL. The ends were cut back, 1 base at V and 3 bases at J, with 10 bases in the middle. CDR3 length: 15 amino acids. The CDR3, as DNA: TGCGCCAGCAGCCAAGGGGTGACTATCTACAATGAGCAGTTCTTC. Translated, it gives CASSQGVTIYNEQFF.

This sequence joins TRBV7-2 and TRBJ1-3; 8 bases fit TRBD1. The CDR3 length is 15 residues. The germline V gene has CDR1 SGHTA and CDR2 FQGNSA. J gave up 4 bases and V 5 bases, and 7 bases lay outside the gene matches. This CDR3 is CASSAQQGGGNTIYF. In DNA, the CDR3 is TGTGCCAGCAGCGCGCAACAGGGGGGCGGAAACACCATATATTTT.

This clone was detected once. The chain carries TRBV3-1 (or the pseudogene TRBV3-2) and TRBJ1-1; D not resolved. CDR1 is LGHDT, CDR2 YNNKEL, per germline (reference sequence). V was cut by 0 bases and J by 7 bases, with 9 bases left in between. The CDR3 sequence is 13 residues long. Written as DNA, the CDR3 is TGTGCCAGCAGCCAAGACGGAGACCTTGAAGCTTTCTTT. The encoded protein is CASSQDGDLEAFF.

The genes are TRBV3-1 (or the pseudogene TRBV3-2) and TRBJ1-1; 7 bases are shared with TRBD1. The germline gives CDR1 LGHDT, CDR2 YNNKEL (reference sequence). The CDR3 has 16 amino acids. Unmatched junction bases numbered 17, after V lost 3 bases and J lost 10 bases. CDR3 bases: TGTGCCAGCAGCCACGATGGGACAGCATCTTATGCCGGAGCTTTCTTT. Protein: CASSHDGTASYAGAFF.

The J gene is TRBJ1-1, the V gene TRBV4-1; D may be TRBD1 (6 bases). The CDR3 length is 13 residues. The germline V gene has CDR1 MGHRA and CDR2 YSYEKL. V was clipped by 2 bases and J by 4 bases, with 8 bases between them. CDR3 protein: CASSQTGFTEAFF. The CDR3 DNA reads TGCGCCAGCAGCCAAACAGGGTTCACTGAAGCTTTCTTT.

CDR3 residues: CASSIWTGQNTGELFF. DNA for the CDR3: TGTGCCAGTAGTATCTGGACAGGACAGAACACCGGGGAGCTGTTTTTT. V usage is TRBV19 and J usage is TRBJ2-2; 7 bases are a match to TRBD1. The CDR3 sequence is 16 residues long. V dropped 3 bases and J dropped 1; count of bases not matched to a gene: 5. Germline loops: CDR1 LNHDA, CDR2 SQIVND (reference sequence). The whole variable domain, remainder taken from reference TRBV19 and TRBJ2-2, is DGGITQSPKYLFRKEGQNVTLSCEQNLNHDAMYWYRQDPGQGLRLIYYSQIVNDFQKGDIAEGYSVSREKKESFPLTVTSAQKNPTAFYLCASSIWTGQNTGELFFGEGSRLTVL.

The chain employs TRBV3-1 (or the pseudogene TRBV3-2) and TRBJ1-1; 8 nucleotides align to TRBD1. Germline CDR1 is LGHDT and CDR2 is YNNKEL (reference sequence). CDR3 length: 15 residues. V trimming: 4 bases; J trimming: 6 bases; junction bases outside the gene matches: 10. As DNA, the CDR3 is TGTGCCAGCAGCCCGAGTCCACAGGGGGTGGCTGAAGCTTTCTTT. Its translation: CASSPSPQGVAEAFF.

This clone was detected only once. The rearrangement links TRBV9 to TRBJ1-2, with D maybe TRBD1 (5 bases). The CDR3 has 16 residues. With 0 bases removed from V and 2 bases from J, the gap between germline ends came to 14 bases. The germline V gene encodes CDR1 SGDLS and CDR2 YYNGEE. CDR3 region: CASSVGGGVSNYGYTF. The CDR3 DNA reads TGTGCCAGCAGCGTAGGGGGAGGGGTATCCAACTATGGCTACACCTTC.

As DNA, the CDR3 is TGCGCCAGCAGCCAGAACTGGGACGGGAGCACTGAAGCTTTCTTT. It translates to CASSQNWDGSTEAFF. This rearrangement joins TRBV4-1 to TRBJ1-1, with D maybe TRBD1 (5 bases). The CDR3 extends over 15 amino acids. Trimming shortened V by 3 bases and J by 4 bases, and 15 bases separated the two germline ends. CDR1 and CDR2 (germline): MGHRA, YSYEKL.

The chain carries TRBV5-1 and TRBJ2-7; D is perhaps TRBD2 (5 bases). The CDR3 contains 15 residues. Trimming left V 1 base short and J 1 base short, with 12 bases between. The germline CDR1 and CDR2 sequences are SGHRS and YFSETQ. CDR3 residues: CASSLSLSASYEQYF. The CDR3 DNA sequence: TGCGCCAGCAGCTTGTCCCTTAGCGCTTCCTACGAGCAGTACTTC. Based on the CDR3 plus reference TRBV5-1 and TRBJ2-7, the full variable domain is KAGVTQTPRYLIKTRGQQVTLSCSPISGHRSVSWYQQTPGQGLQFLFEYFSETQRNKGNFPGRFSGRQFSNSRSEMNVSTLELGDSALYLCASSLSLSASYEQYFGPGTRLTVT.

The chain employs TRBV3-1 (or the pseudogene TRBV3-2) and TRBJ1-5, with D maybe TRBD1 (6 bases). The V end lost 3 bases, the J end lost 5 bases, and 11 bases lay between the germline ends. CDR3 length: 14 residues. The germline gives CDR1 LGHDT, CDR2 YNNKEL (reference sequence). CDR3 nucleotides: TGTGCCAGCAGCCAGACAGGTAGTTATCAGCCCCAGCATTTT. Encoded protein: CASSQTGSYQPQHF.

The CDR3, as DNA: TGTGCCAGCAGCTTAGCCCCGGGACAGGGGGTAGAAGCTTTCTTT. Its translation is CASSLAPGQGVEAFF. The chain is built from TRBV7-2 and TRBJ1-1, with 11 nucleotides matching TRBD1. The CDR3 sequence is 15 residues long. With V trimmed by 0 bases and J by 8 bases, 5 bases remained unmatched. The germline CDR1 and CDR2 sequences are SGHTA and FQGNSA.

The V gene is TRBV4-3, the J gene TRBJ1-5; 10 bases match TRBD1. CDR1 is LGHNA, CDR2 YSLEER, per germline. The CDR3 runs to 15 residues. The V gene end was trimmed by 4 bases and the J gene end by 7 bases; junction bases not matched to a gene: 7. CDR3 amino acids: CASSPHGTGEQPQHF. Written as DNA, the CDR3 is TGCGCCAGCAGCCCCCACGGGACAGGGGAACAGCCCCAGCATTTT.

The chain carries TRBV10-3 and TRBJ1-1; a possible D gene is TRBD1 (6 bases). Trimming removed 9 bases from V and 8 bases from J, with 19 bases in between. Germline-derived CDR1 and CDR2 are ENHRY and SYGVKD. This CDR3 is 13 amino acids long. CDR3 coding DNA: TGTGCCATAGTTGATCAGGGGTCTCGGGAAGCTTTCTTT. This codes for CAIVDQGSREAFF.

The rearrangement links TRBV5-1 to TRBJ1-5, with D hard to call. Germline CDR1 and CDR2: SGHRS and YFSETQ. V was cut by 0 bases and J by 4 bases, with 8 bases left in between. CDR3 length: 14 residues. CDR3 in DNA: TGCGCCAGCAGCTTGGGTGGCCAAAATCAGCCCCAGCATTTT. This gives the protein CASSLGGQNQPQHF.

This clone is a singleton in its sample. The chain uses TRBV4-1 and TRBJ1-6; TRBD1 aligns across 7 bases. Germline lookup yields CDR1 MGHRA and CDR2 YSYEKL. The CDR3 runs 14 residues. With 4 bases clipped from V and 8 bases from J, the junction kept 5 bases outside the gene matches. The CDR3 loop reads CASSPTGLYSPLHF. The CDR3 nucleotides read TGCGCCAGCAGCCCGACAGGGCTCTATTCACCCCTCCACTTT.